This note documents a single T cell receptor beta chain sequence. The CDR3 runs to 18 residues. Losses at the gene ends were 0 bases for V and 6 bases for J; bases not matched to a gene: 11. The germline gives CDR1 LNHNV, CDR2 YYDKDF (reference sequence). Here immunoSEQ multiplex PCR was the method, and the copy in TCRdb shows in-frame clones only, minus some. This sample has roughly 50,000 clones, with roughly nine tenths found just once. This sample was included in a study of T cell changes during pregnancy in multiple sclerosis. This clonotype originated in a female donor with multiple sclerosis, enrolled in a pregnancy study. The sequences come from CD8+ T cells from peripheral blood mononuclear cells, collected in the second trimester of pregnancy. The chain carries TRBV15 and TRBJ2-3, with 11 bases identical to TRBD2. The CDR3 bases are TGTGCCACCAGCAGAGACGTTCTCGTGGGACTAGCGGATGATACGCAGTATTTT. Translating it yields CATSRDVLVGLADDTQYF.